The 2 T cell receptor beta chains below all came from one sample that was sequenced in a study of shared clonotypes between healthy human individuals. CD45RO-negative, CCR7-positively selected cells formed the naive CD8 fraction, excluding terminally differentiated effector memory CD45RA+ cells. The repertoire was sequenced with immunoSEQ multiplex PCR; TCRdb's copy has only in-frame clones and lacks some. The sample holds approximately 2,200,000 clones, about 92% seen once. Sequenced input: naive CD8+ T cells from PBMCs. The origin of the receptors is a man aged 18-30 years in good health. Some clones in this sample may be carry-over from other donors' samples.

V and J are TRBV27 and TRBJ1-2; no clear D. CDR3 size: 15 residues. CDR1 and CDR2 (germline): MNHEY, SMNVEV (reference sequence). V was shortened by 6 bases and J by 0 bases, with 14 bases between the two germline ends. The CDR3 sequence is CASRRTGDSNYGYTF. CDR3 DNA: TGTGCCAGCAGACGGACGGGAGATTCTAACTATGGCTACACCTTC.

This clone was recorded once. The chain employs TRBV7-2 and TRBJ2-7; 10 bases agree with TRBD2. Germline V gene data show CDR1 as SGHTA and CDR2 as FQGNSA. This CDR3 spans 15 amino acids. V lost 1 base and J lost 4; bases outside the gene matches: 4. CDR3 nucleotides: TGTGCCAGCAGCTTAGTACTAGCGGGAAATTACGAGCAGTACTTC. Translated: CASSLVLAGNYEQYF.